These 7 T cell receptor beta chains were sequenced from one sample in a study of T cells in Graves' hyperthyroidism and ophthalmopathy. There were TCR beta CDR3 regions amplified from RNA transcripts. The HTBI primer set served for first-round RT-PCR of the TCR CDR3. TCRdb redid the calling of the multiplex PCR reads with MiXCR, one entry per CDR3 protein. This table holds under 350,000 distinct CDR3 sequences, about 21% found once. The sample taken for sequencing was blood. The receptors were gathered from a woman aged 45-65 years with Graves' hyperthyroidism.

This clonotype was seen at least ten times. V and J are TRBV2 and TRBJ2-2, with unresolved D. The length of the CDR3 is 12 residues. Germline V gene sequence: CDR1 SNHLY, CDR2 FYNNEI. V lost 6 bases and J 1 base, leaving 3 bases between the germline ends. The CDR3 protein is CASRENTGELFF. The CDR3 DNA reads TGTGCCAGCAGAGAGAACACCGGGGAGCTGTTTTTT.

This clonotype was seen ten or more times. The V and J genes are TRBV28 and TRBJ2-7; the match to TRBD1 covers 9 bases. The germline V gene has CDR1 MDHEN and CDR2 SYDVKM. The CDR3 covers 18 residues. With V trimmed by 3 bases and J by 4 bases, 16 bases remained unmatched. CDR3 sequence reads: CASSFSLEGQGKQYEQYF. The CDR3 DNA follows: TGTGCCAGCAGTTTCTCATTAGAAGGACAGGGGAAACAATACGAGCAGTACTTC.

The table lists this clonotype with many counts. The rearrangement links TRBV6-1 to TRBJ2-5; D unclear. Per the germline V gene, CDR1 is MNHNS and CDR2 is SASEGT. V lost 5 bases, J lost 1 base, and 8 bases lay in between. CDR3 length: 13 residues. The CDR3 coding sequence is TGTGCCAGCAGTCTGTCCTCCCAAGAGACCCAGTACTTC. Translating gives CASSLSSQETQYF.

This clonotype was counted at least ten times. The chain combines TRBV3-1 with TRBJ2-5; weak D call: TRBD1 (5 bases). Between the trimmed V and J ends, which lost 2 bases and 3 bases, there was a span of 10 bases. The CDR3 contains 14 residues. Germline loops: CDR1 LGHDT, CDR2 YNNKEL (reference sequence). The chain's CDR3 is CASSQKGPKETQYF. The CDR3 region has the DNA TGTGCCAGCAGCCAAAAGGGGCCGAAAGAGACCCAGTACTTC.

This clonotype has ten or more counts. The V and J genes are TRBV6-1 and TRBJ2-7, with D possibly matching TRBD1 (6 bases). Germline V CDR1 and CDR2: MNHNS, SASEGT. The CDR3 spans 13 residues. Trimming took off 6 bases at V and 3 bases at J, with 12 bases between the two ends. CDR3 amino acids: CASREQGFYEQYF. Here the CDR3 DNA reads TGTGCCAGCAGGGAACAGGGCTTCTACGAGCAGTACTTC.

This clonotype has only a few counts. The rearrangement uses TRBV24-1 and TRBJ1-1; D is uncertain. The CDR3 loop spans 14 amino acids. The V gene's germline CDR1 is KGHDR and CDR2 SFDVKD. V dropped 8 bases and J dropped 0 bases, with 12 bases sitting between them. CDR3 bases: TGTGCCACCAAGGCAAGCCTCATGAACACTGAAGCTTTCTTT. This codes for CATKASLMNTEAFF.

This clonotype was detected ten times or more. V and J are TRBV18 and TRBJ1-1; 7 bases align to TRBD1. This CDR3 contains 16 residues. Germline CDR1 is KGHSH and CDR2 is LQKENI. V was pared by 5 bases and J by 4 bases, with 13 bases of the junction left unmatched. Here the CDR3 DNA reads TGTGCCAGCTCAACGGGAATTATGACAGGGAGCACTGAAGCTTTCTTT. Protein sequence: CASSTGIMTGSTEAFF.